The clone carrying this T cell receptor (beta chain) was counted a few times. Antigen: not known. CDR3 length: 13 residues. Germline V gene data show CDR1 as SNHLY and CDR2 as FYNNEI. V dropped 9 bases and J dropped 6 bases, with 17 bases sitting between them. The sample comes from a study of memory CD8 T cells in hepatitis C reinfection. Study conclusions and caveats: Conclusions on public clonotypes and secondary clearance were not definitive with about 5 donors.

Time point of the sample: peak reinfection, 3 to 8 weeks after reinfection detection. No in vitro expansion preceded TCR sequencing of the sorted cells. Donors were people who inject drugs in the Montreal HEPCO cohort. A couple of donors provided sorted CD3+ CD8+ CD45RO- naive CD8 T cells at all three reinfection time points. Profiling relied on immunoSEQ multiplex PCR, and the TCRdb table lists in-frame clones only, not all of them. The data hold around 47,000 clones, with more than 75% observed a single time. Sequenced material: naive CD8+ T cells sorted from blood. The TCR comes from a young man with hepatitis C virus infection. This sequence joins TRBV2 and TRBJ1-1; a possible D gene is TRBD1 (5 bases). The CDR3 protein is CARSDTEGAEAFF. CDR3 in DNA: TGTGCCAGGAGCGACACCGAAGGGGCTGAAGCTTTCTTT.